The clone carrying this T cell receptor (beta chain) came up a few times. What it binds is unknown. The data originate from a study of spatial heterogeneity in lung cancer. Across the whole study: Compared with alpha-chain sequences, beta-chain sequences were consistently detected in greater numbers. Whole-study results and caveats: Ubiquitous expanded tumor TCRs surfaced in blood more at resection than they did at follow-up.

Deletions cut 1 base from V and 0 bases from J, with 15 bases between. This CDR3 comprises 17 residues. Looked up from germline, CDR1 is MNHEY and CDR2 is SMNVEV (reference sequence). Time point: sample taken at primary tumor resection. Extraction of whole RNA from tumor, nontumor lung or frozen PBMC preceded unsorted sequencing. A unique molecular identifier was attached to every TCR cDNA molecule. TCRdb re-called the 5' RACE reads through MiXCR, storing one row per CDR3 protein. The data hold tens of thousands of distinct CDR3 sequences, with around 8.6% observed a single time. This clonotype originated in a male donor with early-stage non-small cell lung cancer. V and J are TRBV27 and TRBJ1-1, with D possibly TRBD1 on 6 matching bases. Sequencing was performed on PBMCs, taken at surgery. CDR3 DNA: TGTGCCAGCAGTTTATTGAGGGGGACACAAATGAACACTGAAGCTTTCTTT. As protein: CASSLLRGTQMNTEAFF.